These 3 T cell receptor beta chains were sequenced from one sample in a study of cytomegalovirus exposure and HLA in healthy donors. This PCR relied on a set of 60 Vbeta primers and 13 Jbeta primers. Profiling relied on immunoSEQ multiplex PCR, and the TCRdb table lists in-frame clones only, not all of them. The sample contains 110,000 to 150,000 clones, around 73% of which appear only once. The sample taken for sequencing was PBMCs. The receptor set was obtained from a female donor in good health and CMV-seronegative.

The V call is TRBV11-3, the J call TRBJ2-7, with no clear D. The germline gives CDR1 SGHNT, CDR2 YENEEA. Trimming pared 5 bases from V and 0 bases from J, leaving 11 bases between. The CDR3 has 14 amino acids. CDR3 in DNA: TGTGCCAGCAGCCTTTTACTGAACTCCTACGAGCAGTACTTC. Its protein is CASSLLLNSYEQYF.

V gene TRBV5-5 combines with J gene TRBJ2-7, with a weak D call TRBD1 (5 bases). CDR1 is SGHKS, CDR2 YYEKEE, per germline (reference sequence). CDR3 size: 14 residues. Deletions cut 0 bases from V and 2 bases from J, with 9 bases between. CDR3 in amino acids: CASSLVAGTYEQYF. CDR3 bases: TGTGCCAGCAGCTTGGTGGCAGGGACCTACGAGCAGTACTTC. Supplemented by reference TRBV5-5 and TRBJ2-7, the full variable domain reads DAGVTQSPTHLIKTRGQQVTLRCSPISGHKSVSWYQQVLGQGPQFIFQYYEKEERGRGNFPDRFSARQFPNYSSELNVNALLLGDSALYLCASSLVAGTYEQYFGPGTRLTVT.

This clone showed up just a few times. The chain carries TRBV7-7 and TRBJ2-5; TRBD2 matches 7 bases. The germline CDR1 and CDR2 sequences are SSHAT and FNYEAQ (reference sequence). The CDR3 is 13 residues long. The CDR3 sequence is CSLGGSIQETQYF. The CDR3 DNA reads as TGTTCCTTGGGCGGGAGTATTCAAGAGACCCAGTACTTC. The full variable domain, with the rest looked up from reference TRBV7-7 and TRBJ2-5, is GAGVSQSPRYKVTKRGQDVTLRCDPISSHATLYWYQQALGQGPEFLTYFNYEAQPDKSGLPSDRFSAERPEGSISTLTIQRTEQRDSAMYRCSLGGSIQETQYFGPGTRLLVL.